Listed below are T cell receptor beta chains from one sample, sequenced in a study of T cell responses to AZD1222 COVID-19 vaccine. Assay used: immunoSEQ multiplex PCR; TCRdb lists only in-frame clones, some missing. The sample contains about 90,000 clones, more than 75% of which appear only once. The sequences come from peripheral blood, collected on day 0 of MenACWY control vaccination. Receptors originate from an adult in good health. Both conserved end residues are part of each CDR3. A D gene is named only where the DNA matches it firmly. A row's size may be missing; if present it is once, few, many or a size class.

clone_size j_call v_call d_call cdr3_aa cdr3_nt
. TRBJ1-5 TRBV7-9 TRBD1 CATAGGNQPQHF TGTGCCACCGCAGGGGGTAATCAGCCCCAGCATTTT
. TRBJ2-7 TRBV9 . CASSVGWERYEQYF TGTGCCAGCAGCGTAGGGTGGGAGAGATACGAGCAGTACTTC
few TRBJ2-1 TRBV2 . CASSGGRENNEQFF TGTGCCAGCAGTGGGGGCAGGGAGAACAATGAGCAGTTCTTC
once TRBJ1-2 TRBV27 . CASSSGGSGGYTF TGTGCCAGCAGTTCCGGGGGCTCTGGGGGCTACACCTTC
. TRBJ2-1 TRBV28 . CASSTLGQGSYNEQFF TGTGCCAGCAGTACCCTCGGACAAGGCTCCTACAATGAGCAGTTCTTC
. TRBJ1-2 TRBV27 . CASSLSGSANYGYTF TGTGCCAGCAGTTTATCGGGATCAGCTAACTATGGCTACACCTTC
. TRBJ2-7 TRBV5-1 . CASSLDGTAPYEQYF TGCGCCAGCAGCTTGGATGGGACGGCGCCCTACGAGCAGTACTTC
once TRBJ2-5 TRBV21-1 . CASSKGKGAPIYQETQYF TGTGCCAGCAGCAAAGGTAAGGGGGCCCCAATTTACCAAGAGACCCAGTACTTC
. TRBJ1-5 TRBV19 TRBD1 CASSIRTGRPNQPQHF TGTGCCAGTAGTATCAGGACAGGGAGGCCCAATCAGCCCCAGCATTTT
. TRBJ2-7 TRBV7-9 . CASSLGGLGSEQYF TGTGCCAGCAGCTTAGGGGGACTGGGGTCCGAGCAGTACTTC
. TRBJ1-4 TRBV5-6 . CASSLQGSAVEKLFF TGTGCCAGCAGCTTACAGGGTAGTGCGGTTGAAAAACTGTTTTTT
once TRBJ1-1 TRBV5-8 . CASSVNRDTEAFF TGTGCCAGCAGCGTCAACAGGGACACTGAAGCTTTCTTT
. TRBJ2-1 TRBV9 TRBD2 CASSATSGSYNEQFF TGTGCCAGCAGCGCGACTAGCGGGAGCTACAATGAGCAGTTCTTC
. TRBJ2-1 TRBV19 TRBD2 CASSMSGRVYNEQFF TGTGCCAGTAGTATGAGCGGGAGGGTCTACAATGAGCAGTTCTTC
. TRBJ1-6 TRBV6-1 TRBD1 CASSEVGTGSSPLHF TGTGCCAGCAGTGAAGTCGGGACAGGGTCCTCACCCCTCCACTTT
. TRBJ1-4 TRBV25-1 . CASSETKGSNEKLFF TGTGCCAGCAGTGAAACAAAGGGCTCTAATGAAAAACTGTTTTTT
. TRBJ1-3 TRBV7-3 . CASSSHGTAGNTIYF TGTGCCAGCAGCTCCCACGGGACGGCTGGAAACACCATATATTTT
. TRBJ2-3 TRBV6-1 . CASSEARVGTDTQYF TGTGCCAGCAGTGAAGCGCGGGTTGGCACAGATACGCAGTATTTT
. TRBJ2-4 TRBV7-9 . CASSFQGSGNIQYF TGTGCCAGCAGCTTTCAAGGGTCCGGAAACATTCAGTACTTC
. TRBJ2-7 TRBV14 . CASSLQGTVSEQYF TGTGCCAGCAGCCTACAAGGGACGGTAAGCGAGCAGTACTTC
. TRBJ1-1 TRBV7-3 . CASSSEANTEAFF TGTGCCAGCAGCTCTGAAGCAAACACTGAAGCTTTCTTT
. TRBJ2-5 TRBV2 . CASRDGSAGQETQYF TGTGCCAGCAGGGACGGATCGGCAGGACAAGAGACCCAGTACTTC
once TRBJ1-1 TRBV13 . CASSQDTEAFF TGTGCCAGCAGCCAGGACACTGAAGCTTTCTTT
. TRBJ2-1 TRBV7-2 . CASRPGLGSYNEQFF TGTGCCAGCAGGCCGGGTCTGGGGTCTTACAATGAGCAGTTCTTC
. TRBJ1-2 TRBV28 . CASSTSPGTGYTF TGTGCCAGCAGCACCTCCCCGGGCACTGGCTACACCTTC
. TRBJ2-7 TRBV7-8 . CASYSGSYEQYF TGTGCCAGTTACTCCGGTTCCTACGAGCAGTACTTC
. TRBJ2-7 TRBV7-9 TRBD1 CASSLAGGIMGQAYEQYF TGTGCCAGCAGCTTAGCGGGCGGCATTATGGGACAGGCCTACGAGCAGTACTTC
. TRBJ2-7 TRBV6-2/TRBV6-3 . CASSPLDTTDEQYF TGTGCCAGCAGCCCCCTGGACACAACCGACGAGCAGTACTTC
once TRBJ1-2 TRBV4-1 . CASSQEPHPSGYTF TGCGCCAGCAGCCAAGAGCCTCATCCGTCCGGCTACACCTTC
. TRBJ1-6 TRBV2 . CASSEVVGAQGHF TGTGCCAGCAGTGAAGTAGTGGGGGCTCAGGGCCACTTT
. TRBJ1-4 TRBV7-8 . CASTLLSGLNEKLFF TGTGCCAGCACCCTCCTCAGTGGCCTCAATGAAAAACTGTTTTTT
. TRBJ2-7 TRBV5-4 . CASSFGGEPEQYF TGTGCCAGCAGCTTTGGGGGAGAACCCGAGCAGTACTTC
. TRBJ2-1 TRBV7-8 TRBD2 CASSPRLAETYNEQFF TGTGCCAGCAGCCCACGACTAGCGGAAACCTACAATGAGCAGTTCTTC
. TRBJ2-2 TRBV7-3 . CASSLMPNTGELFF TGTGCCAGCAGCTTAATGCCCAACACCGGGGAGCTGTTTTTT
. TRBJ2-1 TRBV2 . CASSEFRGPNEQFF TGTGCCAGCAGTGAATTTCGGGGACCCAATGAGCAGTTCTTC
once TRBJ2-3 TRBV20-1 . CSARVGDTQYF TGCAGTGCGAGAGTAGGGGATACGCAGTATTTT
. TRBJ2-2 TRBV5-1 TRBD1 CASSPRQGSGTGELFF TGCGCCAGCAGCCCCCGACAGGGGTCGGGCACCGGGGAGCTGTTTTTT